The rows below give T cell receptor beta chains drawn from one sample of a study of control samples from healthy donors and cancer patients. Data came from immunoSEQ multiplex PCR; TCRdb stores just in-frame clones and leaves some out. The data hold about 51,000 clones, with about nine tenths observed a single time. The specimen was PBMCs. Every receptor here comes from a man aged 45-65 years with head and neck cancer. Both conserved end residues are part of each CDR3. D genes are given only for firm matches. Clone sizes are given selectively: once, few, many, or a class where the clone is expanded.

-,TRBV7-3,-,TRBJ2-3,TGTGCCAGCAGCTTTGACGGCCGGCACACAGATACGCAGTATTTT,CASSFDGRHTDTQYF
few,TRBV7-9,-,TRBJ2-6,TGTGCCAGCAGCTTAAAGGGGTCTGGGGCCAACGTCCTGACTTTC,CASSLKGSGANVLTF
-,TRBV2,TRBD1,TRBJ2-2,TGTGCCAGCAGTCCCCTCTGGCAGGGGGACAACACCGGGGAGCTGTTTTTT,CASSPLWQGDNTGELFF
few,TRBV3-1/TRBV3-2,-,TRBJ2-4,TGTGCCAGCAGCTACGGGAGCAGGGGCCTCAAAAACATTCAGTACTTC,CASSYGSRGLKNIQYF
-,TRBV9,-,TRBJ2-7,TGTGCCAGCAGCGTAGATACCCAGGCAGTATACGAGCAGTACTTC,CASSVDTQAVYEQYF
-,TRBV12-3/TRBV12-4,-,TRBJ2-1,TGTGCCAGCAGTCTGAGTTCCCCCAATGAGCAGTTCTTC,CASSLSSPNEQFF
-,TRBV18,TRBD1,TRBJ1-5,TGTGCCAGCTCACCACCATCGACAGGGAACAATCAGCCCCAGCATTTT,CASSPPSTGNNQPQHF
-,TRBV1,-,TRBJ2-5,TGCACCAGCAGCCAAGGGACTAGCGGGGGGCTCCTACAAGAGACCCAGTACTTC,CTSSQGTSGGLLQETQYF
-,TRBV20-1,-,TRBJ2-5,TGCAGTGCTAGTAAACTTCCAAACCTCCAAGAGACCCAGTACTTC,CSASKLPNLQETQYF
-,TRBV7-2,-,TRBJ1-1,TGTGCCAGCAGCATAAGTACGAACACTGAAGCTTTCTTT,CASSISTNTEAFF
few,TRBV6-2/TRBV6-3,-,TRBJ2-7,TGTGCCAGCAGTACGATAGGACAAAGCCCCTTCTCCTACGAGCAGTACTTC,CASSTIGQSPFSYEQYF
few,TRBV12-3/TRBV12-4,-,TRBJ2-2,TGTGCCAGCAGTTTCGCAGGGGGGGAGCTGTTTTTT,CASSFAGGELFF
few,TRBV11-2,TRBD1,TRBJ2-1,TGTGCCAGCAGCTCACTCGCAGGGGGTGGGCAGTCGGGGCAGTTCTTC,CASSSLAGGGQSGQFF
-,TRBV4-2,TRBD2,TRBJ2-2,TGTGCCAGCAGCCAAGACGACGGGGGGGCGCCCACCGGGGAGCTGTTTTTT,CASSQDDGGAPTGELFF
-,TRBV20-1,-,TRBJ1-1,TGCAGTGCTAGTCACAGGTTAAACACTGAAGCTTTCTTT,CSASHRLNTEAFF
-,TRBV7-2,TRBD2,TRBJ2-7,TGTGCCAGCAGCTTAGGCGGGAGGGTATGGGAGCAGTACTTC,CASSLGGRVWEQYF
-,TRBV5-1,TRBD1,TRBJ2-1,TGCGCCAGCAGCTTGGGGGACAGCTTTTTGGAGCAGTTCTTC,CASSLGDSFLEQFF
-,TRBV30,-,TRBJ1-4,TGTGCCTGGAGTGTTGGGACCAATGAAAAACTGTTTTTT,CAWSVGTNEKLFF
-,TRBV15,-,TRBJ1-2,TGTGCCACCAGCAGAGATTCGGGCTACACCTTC,CATSRDSGYTF
-,TRBV6-5,-,TRBJ1-2,TGTGCCAGCAGTCGAGACATTAGGGGCTACACCTTC,CASSRDIRGYTF
-,TRBV5-1,TRBD1,TRBJ2-1,TGCGCCAGCAGCTTGGCCGGGGGGACAGGGAACAATGAGCAGTTCTTC,CASSLAGGTGNNEQFF
-,TRBV30,-,TRBJ1-2,TGTGCCTGGAGGGACGGACGTAACTATGGCTACACCTTC,CAWRDGRNYGYTF
few,TRBV7-2,TRBD2,TRBJ2-5,TGTGCCAGCAGCCCGAGAGCTAGCGGGGAACAAGAGACCCAGTACTTC,CASSPRASGEQETQYF